The rows below give T cell receptor beta chains drawn from one sample of a study of spatial heterogeneity in lung cancer. TCRdb re-derived calls from the 5' RACE reads in MiXCR, one entry per CDR3 protein. The sample lists around 110,000 distinct CDR3 sequences, more than 9% occurring once. The input for sequencing was PBMCs, taken at follow-up. These TCRs come from a male donor with early-stage non-small cell lung cancer. Each CDR3 is given with its conserved first and last residue. The D gene is left open where the match is weak. A clone size is listed for some rows: how often the clone was seen (once, few, many), or a class if it is expanded.

many | TRBD2 | TRBJ2-2 | TRBV7-3 | CASSLGLAGQTGELFF | TGTGCCAGCAGCTTGGGACTAGCGGGACAGACCGGGGAGCTGTTTTTT
few | - | TRBJ1-5 | TRBV15 | CATSSEVGARQPQHF | TGTGCCACCAGCTCCGAGGTAGGGGCTCGACAGCCCCAGCATTTT
many | - | TRBJ1-6 | TRBV12-3/TRBV12-4 | CASSLSLREDSPLHF | TGTGCCAGCAGTTTAAGTCTCAGGGAGGATTCACCCCTCCACTTT
- | TRBD1 | TRBJ1-2 | TRBV19 | CASSIGGTGNNYGYTF | TGTGCCAGTAGTATAGGAGGGACAGGCAATAACTATGGCTACACCTTC
many | TRBD2 | TRBJ2-1 | TRBV7-9 | CASSFREGNYNEQFF | TGTGCCAGCAGCTTCAGGGAGGGGAACTACAATGAGCAGTTCTTC
many | TRBD1 | TRBJ1-5 | TRBV15 | CATRQGASGQPQHF | TGTGCCACCAGACAGGGGGCTTCGGGTCAGCCCCAGCATTTT
- | - | TRBJ2-4 | TRBV21-1 | CARGRNLAKNIQYF | TGTGCCAGGGGACGTAATTTAGCCAAAAACATTCAGTACTTC
- | - | TRBJ1-1 | TRBV20-1 | CSALWGLGTEAFF | TGCAGTGCCTTGTGGGGGTTAGGCACTGAAGCTTTCTTT
- | TRBD1 | TRBJ2-3 | TRBV11-2 | CASRRDRGGTDTQYF | TGTGCCAGCAGGCGGGACAGGGGAGGGACAGATACGCAGTATTTT
few | - | TRBJ2-5 | TRBV11-3 | CASSLRQKQETQYF | TGTGCCAGCAGCCTCCGACAGAAACAAGAGACCCAGTACTTC
few | - | TRBJ2-5 | TRBV7-9 | CASSLLRPFVETQYF | TGTGCCAGCAGCTTACTCAGACCATTTGTGGAGACCCAGTACTTC
- | TRBD1 | TRBJ2-1 | TRBV7-9 | CASSLALGDRGIYNEQFF | TGTGCCAGCAGCTTAGCGCTAGGAGACAGGGGGATCTACAATGAGCAGTTCTTC
- | TRBD1 | TRBJ2-7 | TRBV2 | CASSEVGQGTYEQYF | TGTGCCAGCAGTGAAGTTGGACAGGGGACCTACGAGCAGTACTTC
- | TRBD2 | TRBJ2-5 | TRBV6-1 | CASSEGLTSGAQETQYF | TGTGCCAGCAGTGAAGGACTGACTAGCGGGGCTCAAGAGACCCAGTACTTC
few | - | TRBJ1-2 | TRBV29-1 | CSVAGELDGYTF | TGCAGCGTTGCGGGGGAATTGGATGGCTACACCTTC
few | - | TRBJ1-1 | TRBV27 | CASSYALGAEAFF | TGTGCCAGCAGTTATGCCCTCGGGGCTGAAGCTTTCTTT
- | - | TRBJ1-5 | TRBV20-1 | CSARADAIGNQPQHF | TGCAGTGCTAGAGCCGACGCAATAGGCAATCAGCCCCAGCATTTT
many | TRBD2 | TRBJ2-3 | TRBV6-1 | CASSEARTSGGLITDTQYF | TGTGCCAGCAGTGAAGCCCGGACTAGCGGGGGGTTGATCACAGATACGCAGTATTTT
- | TRBD1 | TRBJ2-5 | TRBV5-1 | CASSSDRGQGETQYF | TGCGCCAGCAGCTCGGACAGGGGTCAGGGAGAGACCCAGTACTTC
- | - | TRBJ1-2 | TRBV25-1 | CASSESQRGYTF | TGTGCCAGCAGTGAATCACAGCGGGGCTACACCTTC
- | TRBD1 | TRBJ1-6 | TRBV4-1 | CASSQAYGQGNSPLHF | TGCGCCAGCAGCCAAGCCTACGGACAGGGTAATTCACCCCTCCACTTT
- | TRBD1 | TRBJ2-5 | TRBV27 | CASSSLGGLYQETQYF | TGTGCCAGCAGTTCCTTAGGGGGCCTGTACCAAGAGACCCAGTACTTC
- | - | TRBJ1-4 | TRBV4-2 | CASRFPGARVTNEKLFF | TGTGCCAGCCGGTTTCCGGGGGCGCGGGTAACTAATGAAAAACTGTTTTTT
few | - | TRBJ1-2 | TRBV7-2 | CASSLDHRVNYGYTF | TGTGCCAGCAGCTTAGATCACAGGGTAAACTATGGCTACACCTTC
- | TRBD2 | TRBJ2-1 | TRBV23-1 | CASSPEGGGYNEQFF | TGCGCCAGCAGTCCAGAGGGCGGGGGGTACAATGAGCAGTTCTTC
- | TRBD2 | TRBJ2-1 | TRBV28 | CASNTGTSYNEQFF | TGTGCCAGCAATACCGGGACTAGCTACAATGAGCAGTTCTTC
- | - | TRBJ1-1 | TRBV7-8 | CASSSGTEAFF | TGTGCCAGCAGCTCCGGAACTGAAGCTTTCTTT
few | TRBD1 | TRBJ2-1 | TRBV18 | CASSPSGTVGNEQFF | TGTGCCAGCTCACCCTCCGGGACAGTGGGAAATGAGCAGTTCTTC
many | - | TRBJ2-7 | TRBV29-1 | CSVVQSTDYYEQYF | TGCAGCGTTGTTCAGAGCACGGATTACTACGAGCAGTACTTC
few | - | TRBJ2-5 | TRBV12-3/TRBV12-4 | CASSLIRQETQYF | TGTGCCAGCAGTTTAATTAGACAAGAGACCCAGTACTTC
- | - | TRBJ1-5 | TRBV19 | CASSVDRIRPQHF | TGTGCCAGTAGTGTAGACAGGATAAGGCCCCAGCATTTT
- | - | TRBJ2-3 | TRBV30 | CARQTTGRSTDTQYF | TGTGCCCGACAGACGACAGGACGTAGCACAGATACGCAGTATTTT
- | TRBD2 | TRBJ2-2 | TRBV7-8 | CASSPASGGIFTGELFF | TGTGCCAGCAGCCCGGCTAGCGGGGGGATTTTCACCGGGGAGCTGTTTTTT
- | TRBD2 | TRBJ2-4 | TRBV20-1 | CSVRTSGADIQYF | TGCAGTGTCAGGACTAGCGGGGCTGACATTCAGTACTTC
- | TRBD1 | TRBJ1-3 | TRBV6-2/TRBV6-3 | CASSEPGQGMTGNTIYF | TGTGCCAGCAGCGAGCCGGGACAGGGGATGACTGGAAACACCATATATTTT
- | TRBD1 | TRBJ1-5 | TRBV12-3/TRBV12-4 | CASSGGQGFYQPQHF | TGTGCCAGCAGTGGGGGACAGGGTTTCTATCAGCCCCAGCATTTT
- | TRBD2 | TRBJ2-7 | TRBV5-1 | CASSDHTRLAGLNYEQYF | TGCGCCAGCAGTGATCACACCCGTCTAGCGGGGCTTAACTACGAGCAGTACTTC
- | - | TRBJ2-1 | TRBV2 | CAITGGGNEQFF | TGTGCCATCACTGGGGGCGGGAATGAGCAGTTCTTC
- | - | TRBJ2-1 | TRBV11-2 | CASSLVAAEQFF | TGTGCCAGCAGCTTAGTAGCCGCTGAGCAGTTCTTC
- | - | TRBJ2-3 | TRBV9 | CASSPWSGGYTDTQYF | TGTGCCAGCAGCCCCTGGTCTGGGGGGTACACAGATACGCAGTATTTT
- | TRBD2 | TRBJ2-5 | TRBV14 | CASSTLAGGTRETQYF | TGTGCCAGCAGCACGCTAGCGGGGGGCACTCGAGAGACCCAGTACTTC
many | - | TRBJ2-7 | TRBV4-1 | CASSQRVAAEQYF | TGCGCCAGCAGCCAACGTGTAGCTGCCGAGCAGTACTTC
few | - | TRBJ2-1 | TRBV11-1 | CASSPRRSSYNEQFF | TGTGCCAGCAGCCCCCGGCGTAGCTCCTACAATGAGCAGTTCTTC
many | - | TRBJ1-2 | TRBV5-1 | CASSNNAGGYTF | TGCGCCAGCAGCAATAACGCCGGGGGCTACACCTTC
few | TRBD1 | TRBJ1-2 | TRBV6-1 | CASERTGDGYTF | TGTGCCAGCGAAAGGACAGGGGATGGCTACACCTTC
few | - | TRBJ1-5 | TRBV4-3 | CASSQDSTRNQPQHF | TGCGCCAGCAGCCAAGATTCAACAAGAAATCAGCCCCAGCATTTT
many | - | TRBJ1-6 | TRBV10-3 | CAIKITDNSPLHF | TGTGCCATCAAGATAACAGATAATTCACCCCTCCACTTT